Listed below are T cell receptor beta chains from one sample, sequenced in a study of T cell responses to AZD1222 COVID-19 vaccine. Measured with immunoSEQ multiplex PCR; TCRdb has only the in-frame clones, and not every one. This table has 98,000 or so clones, 75% to 90% appearing once. The input for sequencing was peripheral blood, taken on day 0 of AZD1222 vaccination. Source of these receptors: an adult in good health. The CDR3 runs from the conserved cysteine through the conserved F or W. A D gene is named only where the DNA matches it firmly. Clone size is stated in some rows and not others, as once, few, many or a class when expanded.

>TRBD2|TRBJ2-3|NA|TRBV3-1/TRBV3-2
TGTGCCAGCAGCCAGGTGTGGCGGGAGGGCCTAAGGACAGATACGCAGTATTTT
CASSQVWREGLRTDTQYF
>TRBD1|TRBJ2-7|NA|TRBV6-2/TRBV6-3
TGTGCCAGCAGTTTAACCCCACCGGGACAGCCTACCTACGAGCAGTACTTC
CASSLTPPGQPTYEQYF
>NA|TRBJ2-7|NA|TRBV10-3
TGTGCCATCAGTGGACAGGACCTCTACGAGCAGTACTTC
CAISGQDLYEQYF
>TRBD1|TRBJ2-7|NA|TRBV28
TGTGCCAGCAGTTTCATATTCTTGGACAGGCGTTTAGCCGGGCAGTACTTC
CASSFIFLDRRLAGQYF
>NA|TRBJ1-2|NA|TRBV28
TGTGCCAGCTCCTTAGTAGGGGGAGTATCTCGTTATGGCTACACCTTC
CASSLVGGVSRYGYTF
>NA|TRBJ1-1|NA|TRBV7-2
TGTGCCAGCAGCTTAGGAGGCTCCGTGAATGAAGCTTTCTTT
CASSLGGSVNEAFF
>NA|TRBJ2-7|NA|TRBV11-3
TGTGCCAGCAGCTCTGGGGTGTCTTGCGGGTCCTACGAGCAGTACTTC
CASSSGVSCGSYEQYF
>NA|TRBJ2-1|NA|TRBV7-8
TGTGCCAGCAGCCGACAGAGGAATGAGCAGTTCTTC
CASSRQRNEQFF
>TRBD1|TRBJ1-6|NA|TRBV7-3
TGTGCCAGCAGCTTTACAGGGGAGAATTCACCCCTCCACTTT
CASSFTGENSPLHF
>NA|TRBJ2-1|NA|TRBV24-1
TGTGCCACCAGTGATTTCGTCGCGCACAATGAGCAGTTCTTC
CATSDFVAHNEQFF
>NA|TRBJ2-2|NA|TRBV5-8
TGTGCCAGCAGCTCACATCCGCAAAGTACCGGGGAGCTGTTTTTT
CASSSHPQSTGELFF
>TRBD1|TRBJ1-2|NA|TRBV30
TGTGCCTGGACCTTTGGACAGGGGTTCTATGGCTACACCTTC
CAWTFGQGFYGYTF
>NA|TRBJ2-2|once|TRBV5-1
TGCGCCAGCAAACTGGAGGGAGTCACCGGGGAGCTGTTTTTT
CASKLEGVTGELFF
>NA|TRBJ1-5|NA|TRBV24-1
TGTGCCACTCAAAGGGACCGCAATCAGCCCCAGCATTTT
CATQRDRNQPQHF
>NA|TRBJ1-5|NA|TRBV7-8
TGTGCCAGCAGCTTAGAGGGGTATAGCAATCAGCCCCAGCATTTT
CASSLEGYSNQPQHF
>TRBD2|TRBJ2-7|NA|TRBV11-2
TGTGCCAGCACCACCATCGGGGGGGGCACCCGCTCCTACGAGCAGTACTTC
CASTTIGGGTRSYEQYF
>NA|TRBJ2-5|NA|TRBV2
TGTGCCAGCAGTGAAAACGGCGCGGGATTCCAGTACTTC
CASSENGAGFQYF
>NA|TRBJ2-1|NA|TRBV5-1
TGCGCCAGCAGCTTGGAAATAGGAAGCAATGAGCAGTTCTTC
CASSLEIGSNEQFF
>TRBD1|TRBJ2-7|NA|TRBV11-2
TGTACCAGCAGCTCTGGGACAGGGCGCTCCTACGAGCAGTACTTC
CTSSSGTGRSYEQYF
>NA|TRBJ1-1|NA|TRBV5-4
TGTGCCAGCAGCTTGAGGGTTGCAGATCACACTGAAGCTTTCTTT
CASSLRVADHTEAFF
>TRBD1|TRBJ1-1|NA|TRBV5-5
TGTGCCAGCAGCTTGGCTCACAGGGGGCAAACTGAAGCTTTCTTT
CASSLAHRGQTEAFF
>NA|TRBJ1-1|NA|TRBV30
TGTGCCTGGAGTGTATCATCGATGAACACTGAAGCTTTCTTT
CAWSVSSMNTEAFF
>TRBD2|TRBJ2-1|NA|TRBV18
TGTGCCAGCTCACCCCAAGCGGGAGCGGTCTCCAATGAGCAGTTCTTC
CASSPQAGAVSNEQFF
>NA|TRBJ1-1|NA|TRBV18
TGTGCCAGCTCACCAGGTCAGAACACTGAAGCTTTCTTT
CASSPGQNTEAFF
>TRBD2|TRBJ2-3|NA|TRBV3-1/TRBV3-2
TGTGCCAGCAGCCGGTATAGCGGGAAGAGGGGAACGGATACGCAGTATTTT
CASSRYSGKRGTDTQYF
>NA|TRBJ1-1|NA|TRBV19
TGTGCCAGTAGTATGGGGGGGAACACTGAAGCTTTCTTT
CASSMGGNTEAFF
>NA|TRBJ2-7|NA|TRBV28
TGTGCCAGCAGTTTGTCAGCCCTACCATCCTACGAGCAGTACTTC
CASSLSALPSYEQYF
>TRBD2|TRBJ2-7|NA|TRBV28
TGTGCCAGCAGTTCGCCAACTAGCGGGGGGTTCTACGAGCAGTACTTC
CASSSPTSGGFYEQYF
>TRBD1|TRBJ1-2|NA|TRBV4-3
TGCGCCAGCAGCCAAGATTACAGGGGGAACTATGGCTACACCTTC
CASSQDYRGNYGYTF
>TRBD1|TRBJ1-2|few|TRBV29-1
TGCAGCGTTGGGGCGAACAGGGGACGCATCTATGGCTACACCTTC
CSVGANRGRIYGYTF
>NA|TRBJ2-7|NA|TRBV7-8
TGTGCCAGCAGCTTAGGTCGAGACGAGCAGTACTTC
CASSLGRDEQYF
>NA|TRBJ2-6|few|TRBV7-2
TGTGCCAGCAGCTCTCGGGGGTCCAGCTCTGGGGCCAACGTCCTGACTTTC
CASSSRGSSSGANVLTF
>NA|TRBJ1-1|NA|TRBV19
TGTGCCAGTAGTCGGGACAACACTGAAGCTTTCTTT
CASSRDNTEAFF
>NA|TRBJ2-1|NA|TRBV7-9
TGTGCCAGCAGCTTAGAACTAGGCCCCTACAATGAGCAGTTCTTC
CASSLELGPYNEQFF
>NA|TRBJ2-7|NA|TRBV11-2
TGTGCCAGCAGCACCCGAGCCTACGAGCAGTACTTC
CASSTRAYEQYF
>TRBD1|TRBJ1-1|NA|TRBV29-1
TGCAGCGTTCAACGAGACAGGGTTCCCACTGAAGCTTTCTTT
CSVQRDRVPTEAFF
>NA|TRBJ2-1|few|TRBV6-5
TGTGCCAGCTCTAGGGTGCGCTACAATGAGCAGTTCTTC
CASSRVRYNEQFF
>NA|TRBJ1-3|NA|TRBV5-1
TGCGCCAGCAGCCTCGATGAGGACAGCCCCTACTCTGGAAACACCATATATTTT
CASSLDEDSPYSGNTIYF
>NA|TRBJ2-1|NA|TRBV28
TGTGCCAGCGTCCATGGGGGTCGCGATGAGCAGTTCTTC
CASVHGGRDEQFF
>NA|TRBJ1-6|NA|TRBV28
TGTGCCACCGAAGTAGGAACAGGGAGCTCCTATAATTCACCCCTCCACTTT
CATEVGTGSSYNSPLHF
>TRBD1|TRBJ1-2|NA|TRBV28
TGTGCCAGCAGTTTAAGACAGGGGATCAACTATGGCTACACCTTC
CASSLRQGINYGYTF